This is a list of T cell receptor beta chains from one sample in a study of OX40 agonist ivuxolimab in advanced cancers. The assay was immunoSEQ multiplex PCR, and TCRdb's table has in-frame clones only and misses some. The sample holds roughly 66,000 clones, roughly 80% seen once. Material: CD4+ or CD8+ T cells sorted from blood, obtained in a trial of the OX40 agonist ivuxolimab. The origin of the receptors is an adult with an advanced solid tumor such as melanoma, head and neck, liver or kidney cancer. The CDR3 runs from the conserved cysteine through the conserved F or W. A D gene is named only where the DNA matches it firmly. A clone size is listed for some rows: how often the clone was seen (once, few, many), or a class if it is expanded.

V gene	D gene	clone size	J gene	CDR3 DNA	CDR3 protein
TRBV7-9	TRBD1	-	TRBJ2-5	TGTGCCAGCAGCTTAGGAGACAGGGCCCAAGAGACCCAGTACTTC	CASSLGDRAQETQYF
TRBV28	-	-	TRBJ1-2	TGTGCCAGCAGTTTAGACGGAATCTATGGCTACACCTTC	CASSLDGIYGYTF
TRBV5-6	-	-	TRBJ2-5	TGTGCCAGCAGCTTTGGGCGGCAAGAGACCCAGTACTTC	CASSFGRQETQYF
TRBV7-3	-	-	TRBJ2-3	TGTGCCAGCAGCTTAACGGGCAGCACAGATACGCAGTATTTT	CASSLTGSTDTQYF
TRBV29-1	-	few	TRBJ2-7	TGCAGCGTTGGGAGCGGCTCCTACGAGCAGTACTTC	CSVGSGSYEQYF
TRBV18	TRBD1	few	TRBJ1-2	TGTGCCAGCTCAAATCAACAGGGGTCCCCCTATGGCTACACCTTC	CASSNQQGSPYGYTF
TRBV6-5	TRBD2	-	TRBJ2-1	TGTGCCAGCAGCACGACGGGGGGGCCTGTCGATGAGCAGTTCTTC	CASSTTGGPVDEQFF
TRBV2	-	few	TRBJ1-1	TGTGCCAGTCGGGAGACACAGTTGAACACTGAAGCTTTCTTT	CASRETQLNTEAFF
TRBV5-1	-	-	TRBJ1-1	TGCGCCAGCAGCTTGTCTTGGGGGGCGCGGGGAGCTTTCTTT	CASSLSWGARGAFF
TRBV4-2	-	-	TRBJ2-3	TGTGCCAGCAGCCAAGGGCCCACCGAGGGGACAGATACGCAGTATTTT	CASSQGPTEGTDTQYF
TRBV28	-	-	TRBJ2-1	TGTGCCAGCAGTATCATTGGGGGGGCGTCGAGAGGTGAGCAGTTCTTC	CASSIIGGASRGEQFF
TRBV5-4	TRBD2	-	TRBJ2-7	TGTGCCAGCAGCTCGACTAGCGGCTACGAGCAGTACTTC	CASSSTSGYEQYF
TRBV5-1	TRBD2	few	TRBJ2-1	TGCGCCAGCAGCTTGTCGGGTCGGGGGACTAACAATGAGCAGTTCTTC	CASSLSGRGTNNEQFF
TRBV9	-	-	TRBJ2-1	TGTGCCAGCAGCGTATCGTCCCGCGGTGAGCAGTTCTTC	CASSVSSRGEQFF
TRBV2	-	-	TRBJ1-2	TGTGCCAGCGGCAGTGGGGGCGGATTCTATGGCTACACCTTC	CASGSGGGFYGYTF
TRBV6-1	TRBD1	few	TRBJ2-7	TGTGCCAGCAGCCCTGACAGGGGTGGCGAGCAGTACTTC	CASSPDRGGEQYF
TRBV10-3	TRBD1	few	TRBJ2-2	TGTGCCATCAGCGGACAGGGGGCTAAGGGAGGGGAGCTGTTTTTT	CAISGQGAKGGELFF
TRBV10-3	-	-	TRBJ1-1	TGTGCCATCAGTGAGGGGACTCTGAACACTGAAGCTTTCTTT	CAISEGTLNTEAFF
TRBV6-1	-	-	TRBJ1-2	TGTGCCAGCAGTGTCCTGCCCGGGACGGCTTCTAACTATGGCTACACCTTC	CASSVLPGTASNYGYTF
TRBV5-1	-	few	TRBJ2-6	TGCGCCAGCAGCCGGGGACACAAGGAACCCGGGGCCAACGTCCTGACTTTC	CASSRGHKEPGANVLTF
TRBV6-5	-	-	TRBJ1-5	TGTGCCAGCAGTTACTCGGCCCCGCGAGGCAATCAGCCCCAGCATTTT	CASSYSAPRGNQPQHF
TRBV11-3	-	-	TRBJ2-3	TGTGCCAGCAGCTTAGTGGCGGAAGATACGCAGTATTTT	CASSLVAEDTQYF
TRBV7-9	-	once	TRBJ1-1	TGTGCCAGCAGCTTTCAGGGAACGTGGAACACTGAAGCTTTCTTT	CASSFQGTWNTEAFF
TRBV9	TRBD1	once	TRBJ1-1	TGTGCCAGCAGCGTACCCGGGACAGACGCTTTCTTT	CASSVPGTDAFF
TRBV4-3	-	-	TRBJ1-6	TGCGCCAGCAGCCAAGATTTTTGGAATTCACCCCTCCACTTT	CASSQDFWNSPLHF
TRBV14	TRBD2	once	TRBJ2-1	TGTGCCAGCAGCCCCCTCGGAGCGGGGGGTAATGAGCAGTTCTTC	CASSPLGAGGNEQFF
TRBV29-1	TRBD1	-	TRBJ1-2	TGCAGCGTTGAGGACAGGGGATACGATGGCTACACCTTC	CSVEDRGYDGYTF
TRBV6-1	-	-	TRBJ1-2	TGTGCCAGCAGTGAATCCGGCAGTCTCTCTGGCGGCTACACCTTC	CASSESGSLSGGYTF
TRBV5-6	-	-	TRBJ1-1	TGTGCCAGCAGCTTGGGCCTACGGAGTGAAGCTTTCTTT	CASSLGLRSEAFF
TRBV5-6	TRBD1	-	TRBJ1-5	TGTGCCAGCAGCTTGTTTACAGGGGGAAGCAATCAGCCCCAGCATTTT	CASSLFTGGSNQPQHF
TRBV19	-	few	TRBJ2-1	TGTGCCAGTCGATCGGGCAGTCGATACAATGAGCAGTTCTTC	CASRSGSRYNEQFF
TRBV27	-	-	TRBJ1-1	TGTGCCAGCCGGCCCTCCCGAGGGAGGGATCTTTTGGACACTGAAGCTTTCTTT	CASRPSRGRDLLDTEAFF
TRBV7-2	-	-	TRBJ2-7	TGTGCCAGCAGCTTGCCCCAGAGCTCCTACGAGCAGTACTTC	CASSLPQSSYEQYF
TRBV4-1	TRBD1	-	TRBJ2-7	TGCGCCAGCAGCCAGGGACAGGGGTCCATTACCTACGAGCAGTACTTC	CASSQGQGSITYEQYF
TRBV9	-	-	TRBJ1-2	TGTGCCAGCAGCGTAGTAGGGGCAGCCCGGGAGGGCTACACCTTC	CASSVVGAAREGYTF
TRBV15	-	-	TRBJ2-5	TGTGCCACCAGCAGAGATCTAGCTAGGCAGACCCAGTACTTC	CATSRDLARQTQYF
TRBV2	TRBD2	-	TRBJ2-4	TGTGCCAGCAGCCCTAGCGGGGGGGAAAACATTCAGTACTTC	CASSPSGGENIQYF
TRBV4-1	TRBD1	-	TRBJ1-2	TGCGCCAGCAGACAGGGGGGACAGGGGGCTGGAGGCTACACCTTC	CASRQGGQGAGGYTF
TRBV19	-	-	TRBJ2-5	TGTGCCAGTAGTCCGGCTAGTGTGCAAGAGACCCAGTACTTC	CASSPASVQETQYF
TRBV30	TRBD1	-	TRBJ1-5	TGTGCCTGGAGTAGACAGGGCGATCAGCCCCAGCATTTT	CAWSRQGDQPQHF
TRBV7-8	-	few	TRBJ1-6	TGTGCCAGCAGCTTACAGAGTAATTCACCCCTCCACTTT	CASSLQSNSPLHF
TRBV27	-	-	TRBJ2-6	TGTGCCAGTTGGACAGTAAGCTCTGGGGCCAACGTCCTGACTTTC	CASWTVSSGANVLTF
TRBV27	-	few	TRBJ2-3	TGTGCCAGCAGTTTAGGTAGAACTCATGGAAAAGGGCAAGCTAGCACAGATACGCAGTATTTT	CASSLGRTHGKGQASTDTQYF
TRBV6-5	-	-	TRBJ1-1	TGTGCCAGCAGTTACTCTCCCGTTAACACTGAAGCTTTCTTT	CASSYSPVNTEAFF
TRBV30	TRBD1	-	TRBJ1-5	TGTGCCTGCTCCACCGGGACAGATCAGCCCCAGCATTTT	CACSTGTDQPQHF
TRBV9	TRBD2	-	TRBJ2-1	TGTGCCAGCAGCGCCGGACTAGCGGGGGCATCCTACAATGAGCAGTTCTTC	CASSAGLAGASYNEQFF
TRBV10-3	TRBD2	-	TRBJ2-3	TGTGCCATCAGTGCTAGCGGGGGGACCACAGATACGCAGTATTTT	CAISASGGTTDTQYF
TRBV7-2	-	-	TRBJ2-7	TGTGCCAGCAGCTTACGGCCGGGGGACAGATACTTTCAAATCTACGAGCAGTACTTC	CASSLRPGDRYFQIYEQYF
TRBV7-9	-	-	TRBJ1-1	TGTGCCAGCAGCTTAGGACAGAACACTGAAGCTTTCTTT	CASSLGQNTEAFF
TRBV18	-	-	TRBJ2-1	TGTGCCAGCTCGGATGAAACGGGGTCCTACAATGAGCAGTTCTTC	CASSDETGSYNEQFF